Listed below are T cell receptor beta chains from one sample, sequenced in a study of response to subunit inactivated influenza vaccine. TCRdb analysed the RT-PCR reads with MiXCR anew, one entry per CDR3 protein. The top ten hold roughly 10% of the sample, which has roughly 790,000 distinct CDR3 sequences, about 20% seen once. The starting material was PBMCs from blood, obtained more than 4 days after vaccination. The receptors come from a man aged 50 or older who received an inactivated influenza vaccine. CDR3s include the opening cysteine and the closing phenylalanine or tryptophan. A D gene is named only where the DNA matches it firmly. The size of a clone is reported for some rows only, either as once, few or many, or as a class for expanded clones.

size,J,D,V,DNA,CDR3
few,TRBJ1-2,NA,TRBV15,TGTGCCACCAGCAGAGAAGGAGGGCGCGGTGGCTACACCTTC,CATSREGGRGGYTF
NA,TRBJ2-3,NA,TRBV12-1,TGTGCCAGCAGCTTTCGAGGGCTACACACAGATACGCAGTATTTT,CASSFRGLHTDTQYF
NA,TRBJ1-2,NA,TRBV7-8,TGTGCCAGCAGCTTAGTCCCGGGAGTAGATGGTGGCTACACCTTC,CASSLVPGVDGGYTF
NA,TRBJ2-1,TRBD2,TRBV4-3,TGCGCCAGCAGCAAGGGAGCGGGACCTTACAATGAGCAGTTCTTC,CASSKGAGPYNEQFF
NA,TRBJ1-2,NA,TRBV5-1,TGCGCCAGCAGCTTGGCGAAAGGGGCCAATGGCTACACCTTC,CASSLAKGANGYTF
NA,TRBJ2-1,NA,TRBV18,TGTGCCAGCTCACCACTCTACAGGGTTTTCTACAATGAGCAGTTCTTC,CASSPLYRVFYNEQFF
NA,TRBJ2-7,NA,TRBV12-3/TRBV12-4,TGTGCCAGCAGCCCATATACCCGTTACGAGCAGTACTTC,CASSPYTRYEQYF
few,TRBJ2-1,TRBD2,TRBV20-1,TGCAGTGCTACTGGACTAGCGGATTACAATGAGCAGTTCTTC,CSATGLADYNEQFF
few,TRBJ2-1,TRBD2,TRBV29-1,TGCAGCGTTGCGCCTAGCGGATCCACCTACAATGAGCAGTTCTTC,CSVAPSGSTYNEQFF
few,TRBJ2-1,NA,TRBV10-3,TGTGCCATCAGTGGTGATGCTAGCTCCTACAATGAGCAGTTCTTC,CAISGDASSYNEQFF
few,TRBJ2-3,NA,TRBV4-2,TGTGCCAGCAGCATACTACTTGGGGGGCCACTAACAGATACGCAGTATTTT,CASSILLGGPLTDTQYF
few,TRBJ2-7,TRBD2,TRBV20-1,TGCAGTGCTTCTAGCGGGAGGGCCTACGAGCAGTACTTC,CSASSGRAYEQYF
NA,TRBJ2-3,TRBD1,TRBV5-1,TGCGCCAGCAGCACCGGGACAGGGAGAGATACGCAGTATTTT,CASSTGTGRDTQYF